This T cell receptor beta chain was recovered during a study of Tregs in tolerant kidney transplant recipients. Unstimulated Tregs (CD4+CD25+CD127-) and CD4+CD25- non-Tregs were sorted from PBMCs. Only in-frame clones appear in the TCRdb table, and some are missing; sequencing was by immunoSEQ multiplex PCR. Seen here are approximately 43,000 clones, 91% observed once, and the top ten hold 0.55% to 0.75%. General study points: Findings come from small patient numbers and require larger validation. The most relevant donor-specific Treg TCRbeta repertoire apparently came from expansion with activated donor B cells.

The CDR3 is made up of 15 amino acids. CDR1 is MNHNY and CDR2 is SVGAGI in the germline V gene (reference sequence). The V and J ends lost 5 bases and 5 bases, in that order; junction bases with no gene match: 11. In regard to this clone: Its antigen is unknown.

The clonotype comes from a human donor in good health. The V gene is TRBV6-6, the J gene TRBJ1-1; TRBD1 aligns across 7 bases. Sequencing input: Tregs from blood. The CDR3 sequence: CASSTHQGDGTEAFF. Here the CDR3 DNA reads TGTGCCAGCAGTACCCATCAGGGGGACGGTACTGAAGCTTTCTTT.